Presented here are 29 T cell receptor beta chains from one specimen sequenced in a study of T cell changes during pregnancy in multiple sclerosis. TCRdb's table, derived via immunoSEQ multiplex PCR, lists solely in-frame clones and lacks some. The sample consists of 50,000 to 65,000 clones, around 90% of them appearing once. Sequencing used peripheral blood, obtained in the first trimester of pregnancy. The origin of the receptors is a female donor with multiple sclerosis, enrolled in a pregnancy study.

There are a few counts of this clone. V usage is TRBV4-1 and J usage is TRBJ2-7, with 10 bases identical to TRBD2. Losses at the gene ends were 0 bases for V and 7 bases for J; bases not matched to a gene: 6. The CDR3 sequence is 15 residues long. From germline, CDR1 is MGHRA and CDR2 YSYEKL. The CDR3 DNA is TGCGCCAGCAGCCAAGATGGTCTAGCGGGAGTGGAGCAGTACTTC. This translates into CASSQDGLAGVEQYF.

The CDR3 sequence is CASSSPSEGAKNIQYF. The CDR3 DNA sequence: TGTGCCAGCAGTTCTCCCAGTGAGGGCGCCAAAAACATTCAGTACTTC. V usage is TRBV28 and J usage is TRBJ2-4; tentative D call: TRBD2 (5 bases). This CDR3 spans 16 amino acids. Per the germline V gene, CDR1 is MDHEN and CDR2 is SYDVKM. V shed 4 bases and J shed 1 base, with 14 bases lying between them.

The chain employs TRBV6-1 and TRBJ1-2; 7 bases are a match to TRBD1. The CDR3 runs to 14 residues. The V gene end was trimmed by 6 bases and the J gene end by 4 bases; junction bases not matched to a gene: 8. Germline V gene data show CDR1 as MNHNS and CDR2 as SASEGT. The CDR3 region has the DNA TGTGCCAGCAGACGGACAGGAGAGACCTATGGCTACACCTTC. Amino acid sequence: CASRRTGETYGYTF.

This chain joins TRBV10-2 and TRBJ2-7; D may be TRBD2 (7 bases). The V end lost 8 bases, the J end lost 5 bases, and 10 bases lay between the germline ends. The CDR3 runs 11 residues. The germline V gene encodes CDR1 WSHSY and CDR2 SAAADI. The CDR3 protein is CASWGGHEQYF. CDR3 bases: TGCGCCAGCTGGGGGGGGCACGAGCAGTACTTC.

This clone came up once. The chain recombines TRBV28 with TRBJ1-1; TRBD1 matches at 9 bases. Germline V gene lookup returns CDR1 MDHEN and CDR2 SYDVKM. Unmatched junction bases numbered 7, after V lost 6 bases and J lost 5 bases. There are 14 residues in the CDR3. CDR3 in amino acids: CASRLGQGWTEAFF. The CDR3 DNA sequence: TGTGCCAGCAGGCTGGGACAGGGTTGGACTGAAGCTTTCTTT.

The V gene is TRBV21-1, the J gene TRBJ2-1; whether TRBD2, the table's D call, matches the DNA was not checked. TRBV21-1 is a recognized pseudogene. The CDR3 runs to 13 residues. The CDR3 sequence is CASSKGSLNEQFF. The CDR3 nucleotides are TGTGCCAGCAGCAAGGGTAGCTTGAATGAGCAGTTCTTC.

This clone was counted a single time. The rearrangement links TRBV27 to TRBJ2-7; no firm D call. Germline-derived CDR1 and CDR2 are MNHEY and SMNVEV (reference sequence). V lost 7 bases to trimming and J lost 0 bases, with 16 bases between them. The CDR3 runs to 15 residues. CDR3 DNA sequence: TGTGCCAGCAAAAGAGAACTCGCGCTCTCCTACGAGCAGTACTTC. The encoded protein is CASKRELALSYEQYF.

This chain joins TRBV19 and TRBJ2-7, with 11 bases aligning to TRBD1. CDR3 length equals 15 residues. The germline CDR1 and CDR2 sequences are LNHDA and SQIVND (reference sequence). V trimming: 6 bases; J trimming: 2 bases; junction bases outside the gene matches: 6. CDR3 nucleotide sequence: TGTGCCAGTAGGGCCCCGGACAGGGGGCCCTACGAGCAGTACTTC. Residues: CASRAPDRGPYEQYF.

V gene TRBV13 combines with J gene TRBJ2-5, with a possible D match to TRBD2 (7 bases). From germline, CDR1 is PRHDT and CDR2 FYEKMQ (reference sequence). This CDR3 is built from 16 residues. V was cut by 5 bases and J by 5 bases, with 21 bases left in between. In DNA, the CDR3 is TGTGCCAGCAGCAAAACCCCGTGGGGGGGCGCGGAGACCCAGTACTTC. Its translation: CASSKTPWGGAETQYF. The full variable domain, rest sourced from reference TRBV13 and TRBJ2-5, is AAGVIQSPRHLIKEKRETATLKCYPIPRHDTVYWYQQGPGQDPQFLISFYEKMQSDKGSIPDRFSAQQFSDYHSELNMSSLELGDSALYFCASSKTPWGGAETQYFGPGTRLLVL.

The chain is built from TRBV4-1 and TRBJ2-7; 11 nucleotides agree with TRBD2. CDR3 length: 15 residues. V shed 5 bases, J shed 0 bases, and the junction held 3 bases outside the gene matches. Germline V CDR1 and CDR2: MGHRA, YSYEKL. CDR3 in DNA: TGCGCCAGCAGCAGTACTAGCGGGAGCTCCTACGAGCAGTACTTC. Protein product: CASSSTSGSSYEQYF.

The CDR3 reads CAWRRAPEAFF. In DNA, the CDR3 is TGTGCCTGGCGTCGCGCGCCGGAAGCTTTCTTT. The chain uses TRBV30 and TRBJ1-1; no clear D. Germline CDR1 and CDR2: GTSNPN and SVGIG (reference sequence). This CDR3 is 11 amino acids long. Trimming stripped 5 bases from V and 8 bases from J, with 12 bases between.

The V gene is TRBV27, the J gene TRBJ2-3, with 13 bases fitting TRBD2. Per germline, CDR1 MNHEY and CDR2 SMNVEV (reference sequence). V was pared by 2 bases and J by 0 bases, with 5 bases of the junction left unmatched. This CDR3 contains 18 residues. The DNA for the CDR3 is TGTGCCAGCAGTTTAAGGGGACTAGCGGGATATAGCACAGATACGCAGTATTTT. Translated: CASSLRGLAGYSTDTQYF.

The V and J genes are TRBV4-1 and TRBJ1-5; no definite D call. The CDR3 runs to 12 residues. CDR1 is MGHRA, CDR2 YSYEKL, per germline. Trimming cost V 2 bases and J 5 bases, with 4 bases left between them. This chain's CDR3 is CASSQIDQPQHF. In DNA, the CDR3 is TGCGCCAGCAGCCAAATAGATCAGCCCCAGCATTTT.

The chain employs TRBV7-2 and TRBJ2-6; 8 bases line up with TRBD2. The CDR3 is 19 residues long. V trimming: 6 bases; J trimming: 2 bases; junction bases outside the gene matches: 15. In germline, CDR1 is SGHTA, CDR2 FQGNSA. The CDR3 bases are TGTGCCAGCAGACCTACCTTCCTAGCGGGCGCCACTGGGGCCAACGTCCTGACTTTC. Translating gives CASRPTFLAGATGANVLTF.

The rearrangement uses TRBV5-1 and TRBJ1-1; D possibly corresponds to TRBD1 (5 bases). The CDR3 is 14 residues long. Germline V gene sequence: CDR1 SGHRS, CDR2 YFSETQ. V was clipped by 0 bases and J by 1 base, with 7 bases between them. The CDR3 bases are TGCGCCAGCAGCTTGGGGGGCCAGAACACTGAAGCTTTCTTT. It encodes CASSLGGQNTEAFF.

Points on this clone: Germline is not matched at one junction end, which may reflect a read error. V is TRBV7-7 and J is TRBJ2-5; tentative D call: TRBD2 (6 bases). Germline lookup yields CDR1 SSHAT and CDR2 FNYEAQ (reference sequence). This CDR3 contains 18 residues. CDR3 loop: CASSLWIVREDGEETQYF. CDR3 coding DNA: TGTGCTAGCAGCTTATGGATTGTGAGGGAGGACGGTGAGGAGACCCAGTACTTC. The complete variable domain, with remaining parts taken from reference TRBV7-7 and TRBJ2-5, reads GAGVSQSPRYKVTKRGQDVTLRCDPISSHATLYWYQQALGQGPEFLTYFNYEAQPDKSGLPSDRFSAERPEGSISTLTIQRTEQRDSAMYRCASSLWIVREDGEETQYFGPGTRLLVL.

The chain couples TRBV5-1 to TRBJ2-3, with TRBD2 identical over 10 bases. The J segment lost 4 bases and the V segment lost 4 bases, leaving 9 bases of the junction unmatched. CDR3 length: 16 amino acids. Germline loops: CDR1 SGHRS, CDR2 YFSETQ. CDR3 residues: CASSPIAGGLSDTQYF. CDR3 nucleotides: TGCGCCAGCAGCCCCATAGCGGGAGGTTTATCAGATACGCAGTATTTT.

The chain uses TRBV4-1 and TRBJ1-2; no firm D call. Germline CDR1 and CDR2: MGHRA and YSYEKL. The V gene lost 1 base and the J gene lost 5 bases, with 8 bases spanning the gap. The CDR3 spans 13 residues. The CDR3 DNA sequence: TGCGCCAGCAGCCAAGGGGGAGATTATGGCTACACCTTC. Translating it yields CASSQGGDYGYTF.

The chain is built from TRBV7-9 and TRBJ2-2; TRBD1 agrees at 7 bases. Germline CDR1 is SEHNR and CDR2 is FQNEAQ (reference sequence). V lost 2 bases and J lost 4; bases outside the gene matches: 4. The CDR3 totals 15 residues. The CDR3 spells CASSLNNRGTGELFF. In DNA form, the CDR3 reads TGTGCCAGCAGCTTAAATAACAGGGGCACCGGGGAGCTGTTTTTT.

A few counts support this clone. V usage is TRBV30 and J usage is TRBJ1-5; D perhaps matches TRBD1 (5 bases). Germline V lookup: CDR1 GTSNPN, CDR2 SVGIG (reference sequence). The ends were cut back, 1 base at V and 3 bases at J, with 10 bases in the middle. The CDR3 contains 14 residues. The chain's CDR3 is CAWSGGPPNQPQHF. The CDR3 DNA reads as TGTGCCTGGAGTGGGGGCCCTCCCAATCAGCCCCAGCATTTT.

The chain has TRBV4-1 and TRBJ1-3, with D hard to call. The V gene's germline CDR1 is MGHRA and CDR2 YSYEKL. Trimming removed 1 base from V and 6 bases from J, with 13 bases in between. The CDR3 is 15 residues long. The DNA of the CDR3 is TGCGCCAGCAGCCAAGTACCAAACAGCAAAAACACCATATATTTT. Amino acids: CASSQVPNSKNTIYF.

The chain recombines TRBV12-5 with TRBJ2-1; no firm D call. Between the trimmed V and J ends, which lost 2 bases and 3 bases, there was a span of 8 bases. The CDR3 contains 14 residues. Germline-derived CDR1 and CDR2 are LGHNT and FRNRAP. This CDR3 is CASGLSVRYNEQFF. CDR3 bases: TGTGCTAGTGGTTTGAGTGTGCGCTACAATGAGCAGTTCTTC.

The chain is built from TRBV18 and TRBJ2-1; tentatively, D is TRBD1 (5 bases). CDR3 length: 14 amino acids. Germline CDR1 is KGHSH and CDR2 is LQKENI. Trimming removed 3 bases from V and 7 bases from J, with 13 bases in between. The CDR3 coding sequence is TGTGCCAGCTCACCGCCCAGGGTGGGGAATGAGCAGTTCTTC. This encodes CASSPPRVGNEQFF.

The chain recombines TRBV6-6 with TRBJ2-7, with D perhaps matching TRBD2 (6 bases). Trimming took off 4 bases at V and 4 bases at J, with 17 bases between the two ends. CDR3 size: 15 residues. Germline CDR1 and CDR2: MNHNY and SVGAGI (reference sequence). This CDR3 is CASSLRGGGDYEQYF. The CDR3, as DNA: TGTGCCAGCAGTTTACGAGGAGGAGGGGATTACGAGCAGTACTTC.

A few counts support this clone. The rearrangement joins TRBV11-2 to TRBJ1-2; D uncertain. Looked up from germline, CDR1 is SGHAT and CDR2 is FQNNGV. CDR3 length equals 13 residues. The V gene lost 1 base and the J gene lost 6 bases, with 9 bases spanning the gap. CDR3 region: CASSLGQRNGYTF. CDR3 coding DNA: TGTGCCAGCAGCTTAGGGCAGCGGAATGGCTACACCTTC.

The CDR3 nucleotides read TGTGCCAGCAGCCACCCACTAGGACTAGCGGACAGCTCCTACAATGAGCAGTTCTTC. This sequence encodes CASSHPLGLADSSYNEQFF. The V and J genes are TRBV4-2 and TRBJ2-1, with TRBD2 matching 10 bases. The germline V gene has CDR1 LGHNA and CDR2 YNFKEQ. V was pared by 3 bases and J by 0 bases, with 11 bases of the junction left unmatched. The CDR3 is made up of 19 amino acids.

The chain uses TRBV6-1 and TRBJ1-1; the D is unclear. The germline gives CDR1 MNHNS, CDR2 SASEGT. Trimming stripped 8 bases from V and 1 base from J, with 8 bases between. This CDR3 is 12 amino acids long. The CDR3 sequence is CASLEKNTEAFF. DNA of the CDR3: TGTGCCAGCTTGGAGAAGAACACTGAAGCTTTCTTT.

This chain connects TRBV5-4 to TRBJ1-1; D not certain. The germline V gene encodes CDR1 SGHNT and CDR2 YYREEE (reference sequence). V was shortened by 3 bases and J by 2 bases, with 17 bases between the two germline ends. CDR3 length equals 16 residues. Here the CDR3 DNA reads TGTGCCAGCAGCTCCCCCACCCTCCAGGCAAACACTGAAGCTTTCTTT. Residues: CASSSPTLQANTEAFF.

This chain uses TRBV2 with TRBJ1-1, with D uncertain. Germline lookup yields CDR1 SNHLY and CDR2 FYNNEI. V gave up 8 bases and J gave up 0 bases, with 10 bases separating them. CDR3 length: 13 residues. The CDR3 loop is CASRGDLNTEAFF. The CDR3 region has the DNA TGTGCCAGCCGTGGCGATTTGAACACTGAAGCTTTCTTT.